The TCR beta chain described here comes from a study of early T cells in non-severe SARS-CoV-2 infection. Study-wide context: The authors sequenced bulk RNA from unsorted whole blood, leaving chains unpaired.

One entry per CDR3 protein, called by TCRdb with MiXCR from the 5' RACE reads. The repertoire has about 76,000 distinct CDR3 sequences, around 15% of them found once; the top ten carry roughly 12%. CDR3 length: 15 amino acids. Unmatched junction bases numbered 9, after V lost 5 bases and J lost 6 bases. Germline CDR1 is SEHNR and CDR2 is FQNEAQ (reference sequence). V and J are TRBV7-9 and TRBJ2-4, with 8 nucleotides matching TRBD1. This receptor was obtained from an adult who was a healthcare worker with PCR-confirmed SARS-CoV-2 infection or an uninfected control (not recorded which). Specimen: whole blood. The CDR3 reads CASSHDGTGLNIQYF. CDR3 DNA: TGTGCCAGCAGCCACGACGGGACAGGATTAAACATTCAGTACTTC.